This T cell receptor beta chain appears in the sequencing data of a study of early T cells in non-severe SARS-CoV-2 infection. Study-wide context: Sequencing of bulk RNA from unsorted whole blood was done, without chain pairing.

Findings of the study overall: Matching against VDJdb likely underestimated virus-specific expansions, favoring anti-spike CD8.

Of note for this clonotype: Its specificity is unknown.

V shed 0 bases and J 7 bases; nucleotides not matched to a gene: 9. This CDR3 is built from 16 residues. CDR1 is DFQATT and CDR2 is SNEGSKA in the germline V gene (reference sequence). The TCR library protocol attached unique molecular identifiers to the individual cDNA molecules. TCRdb fed the 5' RACE reads into MiXCR, producing one record per CDR3 protein. The table shows roughly 80,000 distinct CDR3 sequences, with roughly 9.4% occurring only once. The chain combines TRBV20-1 with TRBJ2-1, with TRBD1 matching over 10 bases. The specimen sequenced was whole blood. The sequence derives from an adult who was a healthcare worker with PCR-confirmed SARS-CoV-2 infection or an uninfected control (not recorded which). The CDR3 loop is CSARDARGQGKNEQFF. CDR3 sequence (DNA): TGCAGTGCTAGAGACGCCCGGGGACAGGGGAAGAATGAGCAGTTCTTC.